Below, 30 T cell receptor beta chains from the same sample are listed, as sequenced in a study of TIL therapy for anti-PD-1-resistant metastatic lung cancer. Stated time point: pre-treatment sample, taken before nivolumab and TIL therapy. The immunoSEQ assay was v3. The assay was immunoSEQ multiplex PCR, and TCRdb's table has in-frame clones only and misses some. The sample yields roughly 15,000 clones, about 84% seen once. This sample comprised blood, obtained at baseline. These receptors were taken from a person aged 25-80 years with non-small cell lung cancer.

This chain joins TRBV5-6 and TRBJ2-3; 8 positions match TRBD2. The ends lost 4 bases at V and 1 base at J; junction bases unmatched: 5. The length of the CDR3 is 15 residues. Germline CDR1 SGHDT, CDR2 YYEEEE. In nucleotides, the CDR3 is TGTGCCAGCAGCCTGCCGGGACTAGGCACAGATACGCAGTATTTT. Translation gives CASSLPGLGTDTQYF.

The chain employs TRBV7-3 and TRBJ1-1; D unclear. The germline CDR1 and CDR2 sequences are SGHTA and FQGTGA. V lost 5 bases to trimming and J lost 1 base, with 8 bases between them. CDR3 length: 13 residues. The CDR3 sequence is CASSPSWNTEAFF. Written as DNA, the CDR3 is TGTGCCAGCAGCCCGTCCTGGAACACTGAAGCTTTCTTT.

This clone was observed once. This rearrangement joins TRBV7-9 to TRBJ2-2; D might be TRBD1 (5 bases). Germline loops: CDR1 SEHNR, CDR2 FQNEAQ (reference sequence). Trimming removed 4 bases from V and 7 bases from J, with 19 bases in between. This CDR3 contains 16 residues. The CDR3 region has the DNA TGTGCCAGCAGCTCCCTTGGGGCGGCGGCCGGCGGGGAGCTGTTTTTT. This translates into CASSSLGAAAGGELFF. The complete variable domain, with remaining parts taken from reference TRBV7-9 and TRBJ2-2, reads DTGVSQNPRHKITKRGQNVTFRCDPISEHNRLYWYRQTLGQGPEFLTYFQNEAQLEKSRLLSDRFSAERPKGSFSTLEIQRTEQGDSAMYLCASSSLGAAAGGELFFGEGSRLTVL.

The chain employs TRBV7-9 and TRBJ2-1; D possibly corresponds to TRBD1 (5 bases). Deletions cut 0 bases from V and 7 bases from J, with 13 bases between. The germline gives CDR1 SEHNR, CDR2 FQNEAQ (reference sequence). CDR3 length: 15 amino acids. CDR3 coding DNA: TGTGCCAGCAGCTTAGCAGGGGTAGGTAGGAATGAGCAGTTCTTC. Protein sequence: CASSLAGVGRNEQFF. Variable domain in full (rest from reference TRBV7-9 and TRBJ2-1): DTGVSQNPRHKITKRGQNVTFRCDPISEHNRLYWYRQTLGQGPEFLTYFQNEAQLEKSRLLSDRFSAERPKGSFSTLEIQRTEQGDSAMYLCASSLAGVGRNEQFFGPGTRLTVL.

This chain links TRBV4-2 with TRBJ2-2, with 7 bases that match TRBD2. The V and J ends lost 5 bases and 4 bases, in that order; junction bases with no gene match: 4. CDR1 and CDR2 (germline): LGHNA, YNFKEQ. The CDR3 length is 14 residues. CDR3 in DNA: TGTGCCAGCAGCGGGGGGGTATCCACCGGGGAGCTGTTTTTT. Protein product: CASSGGVSTGELFF.

The CDR3 bases are TGTGCCATCTGGACAGGGGGAGGCAATCAGCCCCAGCATTTT. This gives the protein CAIWTGGGNQPQHF. The chain links TRBV10-3 to TRBJ1-5, with 10 positions matching TRBD1. Germline V gives CDR1 ENHRY, CDR2 SYGVKD. The CDR3 runs 14 residues. V was clipped by 8 bases and J by 2 bases; unmatched bases: 3.

J is TRBJ1-1 and V is TRBV28; perhaps TRBD1 as D (5 bases). CDR1 and CDR2 from the germline V gene are MDHEN and SYDVKM. The CDR3 is made up of 15 amino acids. V was trimmed by 4 bases and J by 1 base, leaving 13 bases between them. CDR3: CASSSAGTGNTEAFF. CDR3 bases: TGTGCCAGCAGTTCCGCCGGGACTGGGAACACTGAAGCTTTCTTT.

The rearrangement links TRBV13 to TRBJ1-6, with 9 bases identical to TRBD1. Per germline, CDR1 PRHDT and CDR2 FYEKMQ (reference sequence). The CDR3 is made up of 15 amino acids. Germline trimming cut 5 bases from V and 6 bases from J; bases unmatched to any gene: 5. The CDR3 DNA follows: TGTGCCAGCAGCCCGAGGGACAGGGCTAATTCACCCCTCCACTTT. Its translation is CASSPRDRANSPLHF.

V and J are TRBV9 and TRBJ2-3; 12 nucleotides align to TRBD2. V lost 0 bases, J lost 2 bases, and 7 bases stayed unmatched. Germline CDR1 SGDLS, CDR2 YYNGEE. The CDR3 has 18 residues. The CDR3, as DNA: TGTGCCAGCAGCGTAGCCGAAGGACTAGCGGGACCCACAGATACGCAGTATTTT. Translating gives CASSVAEGLAGPTDTQYF.

The chain combines TRBV27 with TRBJ2-7; D possibly corresponds to TRBD2 (5 bases). V shed 5 bases and J shed 5 bases, with 13 bases lying between them. The CDR3 runs 13 residues. CDR1 is MNHEY, CDR2 SMNVEV, per germline (reference sequence). CDR3 in DNA: TGTGCCAGCAGTCCCTGGAACGGGGACGAGCAGTACTTC. Its protein product is CASSPWNGDEQYF.

For this clone: This CDR3 is also generated by other DNA sequences in the sample. The rearrangement uses TRBV5-1 and TRBJ1-2; D is unresolved. CDR3 length equals 13 residues. V was cut by 0 bases and J by 3 bases, with 6 bases left in between. Germline lookup yields CDR1 SGHRS and CDR2 YFSETQ. DNA of the CDR3: TGCGCCAGCAGCTTGGAAGGCGACTATGGCTACACCTTC. Protein product: CASSLEGDYGYTF.

A few counts support this clone. The rearrangement joins TRBV18 to TRBJ1-1, with D unclear. CDR1 KGHSH and CDR2 LQKENI come from the germline V gene. V lost 0 bases, J lost 1 base, and 9 bases lay in between. The CDR3 consists of 15 residues. The chain's CDR3 is CASSPPPSANTEAFF. Here the CDR3 DNA reads TGTGCCAGCTCACCACCGCCGTCAGCGAACACTGAAGCTTTCTTT.

The chain joins TRBV7-2 to TRBJ2-5; TRBD2 matches 9 bases. CDR1 is SGHTA and CDR2 is FQGNSA in the germline V gene. J gave up 3 bases and V 1 base, and 0 bases lay outside the gene matches. The CDR3 length is 14 residues. As DNA, the CDR3 is TGTGCCAGCAGCTTAGTAGCGGGAGAAGAGACCCAGTACTTC. Its protein product is CASSLVAGEETQYF.

The chain recombines TRBV7-9 with TRBJ1-2; D may be TRBD1 (5 bases). The V gene lost 5 bases and the J gene lost 2 bases, with 12 bases spanning the gap. The CDR3 is made up of 14 amino acids. CDR1 is SEHNR and CDR2 is FQNEAQ in the germline V gene (reference sequence). CDR3 nucleotides: TGTGCCAGCAGCCCCCAAGGGGCCAACTATGGCTACACCTTC. It encodes CASSPQGANYGYTF.

The rearrangement links TRBV2 to TRBJ2-1, with D possibly being TRBD1 or TRBD2 (5 bases each). Germline V gives CDR1 SNHLY, CDR2 FYNNEI. V was clipped by 8 bases and J by 4 bases, with 12 bases between them. This CDR3 contains 13 residues. CDR3 residues: CASARGMYNEQFF. The DNA for the CDR3 is TGTGCCAGCGCGAGGGGAATGTACAATGAGCAGTTCTTC. Together with reference TRBV2 and TRBJ2-1, the CDR3 gives the full variable domain: EPEVTQTPSHQVTQMGQEVILRCVPISNHLYFYWYRQILGQKVEFLVSFYNNEISEKSEIFDDQFSVERPDGSNFTLKIRSTKLEDSAMYFCASARGMYNEQFFGPGTRLTVL.

V gene TRBV30 combines with J gene TRBJ2-1, with 10 positions matching TRBD2. This CDR3 is 14 amino acids long. V lost 8 bases to trimming and J lost 1 base; unmatched junction nucleotides: 5. Germline CDR1 is GTSNPN and CDR2 is SVGIG (reference sequence). CDR3 protein: CAGSSGSSYNEQFF. Here the CDR3 DNA reads TGTGCCGGTTCTAGCGGGAGTTCCTACAATGAGCAGTTCTTC.

This clone was recorded a few times. The chain couples TRBV7-7 to TRBJ1-6; D uncertain. This CDR3 has 14 amino acids. V was shortened by 6 bases and J by 7 bases, with 13 bases between the two germline ends. CDR1 is SSHAT and CDR2 is FNYEAQ in the germline V gene (reference sequence). The CDR3: CASSADYGNSPLHF. DNA for the CDR3: TGTGCCAGCAGTGCCGATTACGGGAATTCACCCCTCCACTTT.

This clone was picked up one time. This chain joins TRBV15 and TRBJ1-1; TRBD1 is a possible D gene (5 bases). Trimming shortened V by 0 bases and J by 6 bases, and 17 bases separated the two germline ends. The CDR3 has 16 residues. Germline V gives CDR1 LNHNV, CDR2 YYDKDF (reference sequence). CDR3 residues: CATSRDRGTASAEAFF. CDR3 nucleotides: TGTGCCACCAGCAGAGATAGAGGGACTGCGAGCGCTGAAGCTTTCTTT.

The chain uses TRBV28 and TRBJ1-2; 8 nucleotides agree with TRBD1. This CDR3 spans 14 amino acids. V shed 2 bases and J 7 bases; nucleotides not matched to a gene: 6. Germline V CDR1 and CDR2: MDHEN, SYDVKM. The CDR3 loop reads CASSLRTGRSGYTF. Here the CDR3 DNA reads TGTGCCAGCAGTTTAAGGACAGGGAGGAGTGGCTACACCTTC.

V is TRBV5-1 and J is TRBJ2-3; D ambiguous. Deletions cut 1 base from V and 0 bases from J, with 9 bases between. Germline CDR1 is SGHRS and CDR2 is YFSETQ. The CDR3 has 15 residues. This chain's CDR3 is CASSLKGASTDTQYF. For the CDR3, the DNA is TGCGCCAGCAGCTTGAAAGGAGCTAGCACAGATACGCAGTATTTT.

The chain employs TRBV21-1 and TRBJ1-1; the DNA was not used to check the table's D call, TRBD1. TRBV21-1 is labeled a pseudogene. The CDR3 is 16 residues long. The CDR3 sequence: CARQTGGHPMNTEAFF. In DNA form, the CDR3 reads TGTGCCAGACAGACAGGGGGACATCCCATGAACACTGAAGCTTTCTTT.

V is TRBV5-1 and J is TRBJ1-4; 10 bases align to TRBD1. The CDR3 runs to 17 residues. V was clipped by 0 bases and J by 4 bases; unmatched bases: 6. Per germline, CDR1 SGHRS and CDR2 YFSETQ. CDR3 loop: CASSLGGTGAFNEKLFF. In nucleotides, the CDR3 is TGCGCCAGCAGCTTGGGCGGGACAGGGGCGTTTAATGAAAAACTGTTTTTT.

Remarks on this clone: The junction and the germline gene differ at one end; a read error may be behind it. The identical CDR3 is also encoded by other nucleotide sequences in the sample. This chain links TRBV7-8 with TRBJ1-1; tentative D call: TRBD1 (6 bases). From germline, CDR1 is SGHVS and CDR2 FQNEAQ. This CDR3 has 12 amino acids. CDR3 region: CASSSRGNEAFF. The CDR3 DNA follows: TGTGCCAGTAGCTCCAGGGGAAATGAAGCTTTCTTT.

This sequence joins TRBV14 and TRBJ1-1; 7 bases agree with TRBD1. The CDR3 is made up of 13 amino acids. Per the germline V gene, CDR1 is SGHDN and CDR2 is FVKESK. After removal of 7 bases from V and 1 base from J, the junction contained 3 bases not matched to a gene. This CDR3 is CASTGTANTEAFF. The CDR3, as DNA: TGTGCCAGCACGGGGACAGCGAACACTGAAGCTTTCTTT.

The gene calls are TRBV28 and TRBJ1-1; D not certain. This CDR3 is built from 13 residues. CDR1 and CDR2 from the germline V gene are MDHEN and SYDVKM. The V end was cut by 5 bases, the J end by 4 bases, with 11 bases between. The CDR3 DNA reads TGTGCCAGCAGTCCCCTAGGGCCCACTGAAGCTTTCTTT. Encoded protein: CASSPLGPTEAFF.

This chain uses TRBV18 with TRBJ1-4, with 7 bases lining up with TRBD1. The CDR3 has 17 residues. Germline CDR1 is KGHSH and CDR2 is LQKENI. V lost 2 bases and J lost 7; bases outside the gene matches: 13. The DNA of the CDR3 is TGTGCCAGCTCACCAGTTACAGGTCACCAGGGGGGTGAAAAACTGTTTTTT. Protein sequence: CASSPVTGHQGGEKLFF.

The rearrangement links TRBV4-2 to TRBJ2-1; TRBD2 might be the D (6 bases). The CDR3 length is 15 residues. V was pared by 2 bases and J by 2 bases, with 10 bases between. CDR1 and CDR2 (germline): LGHNA, YNFKEQ. The CDR3 spells CASSQLGGAYNEQFF. The CDR3 DNA reads TGTGCCAGCAGCCAACTAGGCGGGGCCTACAATGAGCAGTTCTTC.

This clone was detected once. V and J are TRBV2 and TRBJ2-6; tentatively, D is TRBD2 (7 bases). Looked up from germline, CDR1 is SNHLY and CDR2 is FYNNEI. This CDR3 comprises 17 residues. V lost 2 bases, J lost 0 bases, and 11 bases lay in between. CDR3 protein: CASSEFAGASGANVLTF. In nucleotides, the CDR3 is TGTGCCAGCAGTGAATTTGCGGGGGCCTCTGGGGCCAACGTCCTGACTTTC.

The rearrangement uses TRBV6-1 and TRBJ1-1, with D perhaps TRBD1 (6 bases). With 3 bases removed from V and 5 bases from J, the gap between germline ends came to 10 bases. CDR1 and CDR2 (germline): MNHNS, SASEGT. The CDR3 runs to 13 residues. The CDR3 spells CASSDRDKTEAFF. The CDR3 coding sequence is TGTGCCAGCAGTGACCGGGACAAAACTGAAGCTTTCTTT.

The V gene is TRBV2, the J gene TRBJ2-3, with 9 nucleotides matching TRBD2. This CDR3 region has 17 residues. V was pared by 6 bases and J by 4 bases, with 14 bases of the junction left unmatched. Looked up from germline, CDR1 is SNHLY and CDR2 is FYNNEI. The chain's CDR3 is CASRTLSRSGGSDTQYF. The CDR3 DNA reads TGTGCCAGCAGGACCCTCTCGAGGAGCGGGGGGTCAGATACGCAGTATTTT.